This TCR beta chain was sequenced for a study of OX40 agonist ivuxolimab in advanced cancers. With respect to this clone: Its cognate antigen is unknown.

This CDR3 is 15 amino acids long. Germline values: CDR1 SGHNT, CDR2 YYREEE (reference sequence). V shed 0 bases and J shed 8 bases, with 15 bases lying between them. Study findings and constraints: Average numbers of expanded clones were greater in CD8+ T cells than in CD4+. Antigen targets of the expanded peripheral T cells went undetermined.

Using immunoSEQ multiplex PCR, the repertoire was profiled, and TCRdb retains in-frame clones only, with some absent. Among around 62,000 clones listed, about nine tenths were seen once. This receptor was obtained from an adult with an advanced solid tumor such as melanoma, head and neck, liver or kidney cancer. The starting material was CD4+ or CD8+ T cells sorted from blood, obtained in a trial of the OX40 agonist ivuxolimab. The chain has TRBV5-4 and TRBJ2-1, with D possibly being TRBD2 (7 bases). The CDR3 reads CASSLGGAGADEQFF. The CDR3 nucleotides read TGTGCCAGCAGCTTGGGGGGGGCGGGAGCCGATGAGCAGTTCTTC.